This entry describes one TCR beta chain. The method was immunoSEQ multiplex PCR; TCRdb's version includes in-frame clones alone and lacks a portion of them. The data contain 2 million to 2.5 million clones, under 95% of them singletons. The source of the sample is a study of shared clonotypes between healthy human individuals. As for the study in general: The donor group consisted of two women and a few men, aged 18 to 49.

The ends were cut back, 4 bases at V and 5 bases at J, with 17 bases in the middle. The CDR3 runs to 16 residues. CDR1 SGHVS and CDR2 FNYEAQ come from the germline V gene. The sequenced sample was naive CD4+ T cells from PBMCs. The subset denotes: CD45RA+ positively selected. V is TRBV7-6 and J is TRBJ2-2, with D perhaps matching TRBD1 or TRBD2 (5 bases each). The sequence derives from a man between 18 and 29 years old in good health. Some clones in this sample may be carry-over from other donors' samples. The CDR3 is CASSSPGRRRTGELFF. In DNA, the CDR3 is TGTGCCAGCAGCTCGCCGGGACGGAGGCGGACCGGGGAGCTGTTTTTT. The full variable domain, in which reference TRBV7-6 and TRBJ2-2 provide the parts outside the CDR3, is GAGVSQSPRYKVTKRGQDVALRCDPISGHVSLYWYRQALGQGPEFLTYFNYEAQQDKSGLPNDRFSAERPEGSISTLTIQRTEQRDSAMYRCASSSPGRRRTGELFFGEGSRLTVL.